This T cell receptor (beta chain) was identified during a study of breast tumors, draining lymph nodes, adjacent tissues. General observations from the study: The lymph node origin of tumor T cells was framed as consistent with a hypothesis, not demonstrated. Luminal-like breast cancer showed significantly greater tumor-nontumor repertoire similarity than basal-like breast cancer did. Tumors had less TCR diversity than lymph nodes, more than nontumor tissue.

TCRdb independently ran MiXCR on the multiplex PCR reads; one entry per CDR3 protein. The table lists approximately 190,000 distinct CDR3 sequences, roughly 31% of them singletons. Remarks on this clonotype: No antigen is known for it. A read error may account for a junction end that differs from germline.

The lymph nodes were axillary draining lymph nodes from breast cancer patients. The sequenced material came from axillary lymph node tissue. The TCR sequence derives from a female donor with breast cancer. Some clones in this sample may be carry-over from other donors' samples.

In DNA form, the CDR3 reads TGCAGTGCTCCGGAGGGGGGTTCCTACACTGAGCAGTTCTTC. This codes for CSAPEGGSYTEQFF. J is TRBJ2-1 and V is TRBV20-1; D may be TRBD1 or TRBD2 (6 bases each). CDR3 length: 14 amino acids. The V gene's germline CDR1 is DFQATT and CDR2 SNEGSKA (reference sequence).